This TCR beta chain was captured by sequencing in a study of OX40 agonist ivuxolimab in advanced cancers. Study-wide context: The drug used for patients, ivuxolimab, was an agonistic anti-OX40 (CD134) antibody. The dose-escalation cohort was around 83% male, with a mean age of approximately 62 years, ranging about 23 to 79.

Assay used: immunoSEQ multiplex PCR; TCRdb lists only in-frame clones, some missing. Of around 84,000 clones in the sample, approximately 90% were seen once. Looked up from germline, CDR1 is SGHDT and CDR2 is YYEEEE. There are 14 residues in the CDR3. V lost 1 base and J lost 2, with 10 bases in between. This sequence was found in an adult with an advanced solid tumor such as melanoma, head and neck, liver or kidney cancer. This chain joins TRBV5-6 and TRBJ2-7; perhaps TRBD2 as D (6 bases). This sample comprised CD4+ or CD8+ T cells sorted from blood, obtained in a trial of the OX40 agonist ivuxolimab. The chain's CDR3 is CASSLQRATYEQYF. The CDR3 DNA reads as TGTGCCAGCAGCTTGCAGCGGGCTACCTACGAGCAGTACTTC.